The 17 T cell receptor beta chains given below trace back to one sample, sequenced in a study of graft-versus-host responses after intestinal transplantation. Their target antigens are unknown. The assay was immunoSEQ multiplex PCR, and TCRdb's table has in-frame clones only and misses some. The profile shows about 35,000 clones, 93% of them singletons. Sequenced here: unstimulated CD8+ T cells sorted from spleen or lymph node cells, sampled before transplant. The source is a human donor who was the organ donor for an intestinal transplant.

The sample holds one count of this clone. The genes are TRBV28 and TRBJ1-2, with TRBD1 as a possible D gene (5 bases). CDR1 is MDHEN and CDR2 is SYDVKM in the germline V gene. The V and J ends lost 7 bases and 2 bases respectively, with 14 bases between them. This CDR3 comprises 14 residues. The CDR3 coding sequence is TGTGCCAGCAACACTAGGTGGGGGAACTATGGCTACACCTTC. Amino acid sequence: CASNTRWGNYGYTF.

The chain combines TRBV4-3 with TRBJ2-7; D is perhaps TRBD1 (6 bases). This CDR3 region has 18 residues. V was clipped by 0 bases and J by 0 bases, with 18 bases between them. The germline gives CDR1 LGHNA, CDR2 YSLEER. For the CDR3, the DNA is TGCGCCAGCAGCCAAGATGGTGACCTGCAGGGGAACTCCTACGAGCAGTACTTC. Its protein is CASSQDGDLQGNSYEQYF.

The rearrangement uses TRBV14 and TRBJ2-7, with TRBD2 identical over 11 bases. V was pared by 1 base and J by 5 bases, with 4 bases of the junction left unmatched. Germline-derived CDR1 and CDR2 are SGHDN and FVKESK. CDR3 length: 15 residues. The CDR3 region has the DNA TGTGCCAGCAGCCAAGCCACTAGCGGGAGCGACGAGCAGTACTTC. It codes for CASSQATSGSDEQYF. Complete variable domain (other parts from reference TRBV14 and TRBJ2-7): EAGVTQFPSHSVIEKGQTVTLRCDPISGHDNLYWYRRVMGKEIKFLLHFVKESKQDESGMPNNRFLAERTGGTYSTLKVQPAELEDSGVYFCASSQATSGSDEQYFGPGTRLTVT.

As to this clone: This same CDR3 is encoded by further DNA sequences in the sample. The rearrangement uses TRBV7-3 and TRBJ2-2, with D unclear. This CDR3 comprises 14 residues. CDR1 is SGHTA, CDR2 FQGTGA, per germline. Trimming left V 5 bases short and J 1 base short, with 8 bases between. The CDR3 reads CASSPGLNTGELFF. In nucleotides, the CDR3 is TGTGCCAGCAGCCCAGGTTTGAACACCGGGGAGCTGTTTTTT.

The chain has TRBV9 and TRBJ2-5, with D possibly TRBD2 on 6 matching bases. Judging by the DNA end, TRBJ2-7 fits better; the J call may be wrong. The CDR3 has 15 residues. Per germline, CDR1 SGDLS and CDR2 YYNGEE. The CDR3 reads CASSPGRESAYEQYF. The DNA for the CDR3 is TGTGCCAGCAGTCCTGGACGGGAGTCAGCCTACGAGCAGTACTTC.

The chain employs TRBV4-3 and TRBJ2-2; possibly TRBD2 for D (6 bases). Germline-derived CDR1 and CDR2 are LGHNA and YSLEER. Trimming removed 0 bases at V and 1 base at J, with 9 bases between. CDR3 length: 16 amino acids. The CDR3, as DNA: TGCGCCAGCAGCCAAGATTGGGGAGGGAACACCGGGGAGCTGTTTTTT. Protein: CASSQDWGGNTGELFF.

The chain is built from TRBV7-9 and TRBJ2-5, with D possibly matching TRBD1 (5 bases). Germline CDR1 reads SEHNR; CDR2 reads FQNEAQ (reference sequence). Trimming removed 0 bases at V and 7 bases at J, with 15 bases between. The CDR3 covers 15 residues. The CDR3 loop is CASSLATQAQGTQYF. The CDR3, as DNA: TGTGCCAGCAGCTTAGCGACGCAGGCCCAGGGGACCCAGTACTTC.

The chain has TRBV7-9 and TRBJ2-7, with 7 bases that match TRBD2. This CDR3 contains 15 residues. The V and J ends lost 3 bases and 3 bases, in that order; junction bases with no gene match: 8. Looked up from germline, CDR1 is SEHNR and CDR2 is FQNEAQ (reference sequence). CDR3 DNA: TGTGCCAGCAGCTTTTCGGGAGGACACCTCTACGAGCAGTACTTC. Translated, it gives CASSFSGGHLYEQYF.

The V and J genes are TRBV27 and TRBJ2-2; no firm D call. The CDR3 consists of 14 residues. V was cut by 2 bases and J by 4 bases, with 8 bases left in between. Germline CDR1 reads MNHEY; CDR2 reads SMNVEV (reference sequence). The CDR3 region is CASSLGVTTGELFF. In DNA form, the CDR3 reads TGTGCCAGCAGTTTAGGGGTTACCACCGGGGAGCTGTTTTTT.

CDR3 loop: CASREPGGPYNEQFF. In nucleotides, the CDR3 is TGTGCCAGCAGGGAGCCCGGAGGTCCCTACAATGAGCAGTTCTTC. The chain has TRBV2 and TRBJ2-1; a possible D gene is TRBD2 (5 bases). The CDR3 contains 15 residues. V lost 6 bases, J lost 2 bases, and 14 bases lay in between. Germline values: CDR1 SNHLY, CDR2 FYNNEI.

This clone was observed a single time. The chain employs TRBV28 and TRBJ1-1, with D possibly TRBD1 on 5 matching bases. The CDR3 is 13 amino acids. CDR1 is MDHEN and CDR2 is SYDVKM in the germline V gene. The V end was cut by 3 bases, the J end by 5 bases, with 10 bases between. DNA of the CDR3: TGTGCCAGCAGTTTCGGGACTGGAACTGAAGCTTTCTTT. Translating gives CASSFGTGTEAFF. The full variable domain, its missing parts supplied by reference TRBV28 and TRBJ1-1, is DVKVTQSSRYLVKRTGEKVFLECVQDMDHENMFWYRQDPGLGLRLIYFSYDVKMKEKGDIPEGYSVSREKKERFSLILESASTNQTSMYLCASSFGTGTEAFFGQGTRLTVV.

This chain joins TRBV27 and TRBJ2-2; D remains unclear. The CDR3 sequence is 13 residues long. Trimming removed 8 bases at V and 3 bases at J, with 10 bases between. CDR1 and CDR2 (germline): MNHEY, SMNVEV (reference sequence). CDR3 loop: CASGRAYTGELFF. CDR3 nucleotide sequence: TGTGCCAGCGGGCGAGCTTACACCGGGGAGCTGTTTTTT.

V is TRBV9 and J is TRBJ2-2, with D possibly called TRBD1 or TRBD2 (5 bases each). The CDR3 is 17 residues long. Germline CDR1 and CDR2: SGDLS and YYNGEE. V lost 2 bases and J lost 1, with 15 bases in between. The chain's CDR3 is CASSVRSEGRNTGELFF. CDR3 in DNA: TGTGCCAGCAGCGTGAGGAGTGAGGGGAGGAACACCGGGGAGCTGTTTTTT.

The chain joins TRBV6-6 to TRBJ2-5, with no clear D. CDR1 MNHNY and CDR2 SVGAGI come from the germline V gene (reference sequence). The CDR3 contains 14 residues. Trimming shortened V by 7 bases and J by 0 bases, and 12 bases separated the two germline ends. CDR3 loop: CASKLGRDQETQYF. Written as DNA, the CDR3 is TGTGCCAGCAAACTGGGTCGGGACCAAGAGACCCAGTACTTC.

In DNA, the CDR3 is TGTGCCAGCAGTGCGGGCCTAGCGGGAGCCACCCGGAGCGGGGAGCTGTTTTTT. Its protein is CASSAGLAGATRSGELFF. The chain carries TRBV5-4 and TRBJ2-2; 10 bases agree with TRBD2. The V segment lost 5 bases and the J segment 7 bases; nucleotides outside the gene matches: 17. In germline, CDR1 is SGHNT, CDR2 YYREEE (reference sequence). This CDR3 is built from 18 residues. Complete variable domain (other parts from reference TRBV5-4 and TRBJ2-2): ETGVTQSPTHLIKTRGQQVTLRCSSQSGHNTVSWYQQALGQGPQFIFQYYREEENGRGNFPPRFSGLQFPNYSSELNVNALELDDSALYLCASSAGLAGATRSGELFFGEGSRLTVL.

Points on this clone: The junction does not match germline at one end; this may be a read error. This chain links TRBV27 with TRBJ2-5; D is tentatively TRBD1 or TRBD2 (5 bases each). The CDR3 is made up of 13 amino acids. The germline V gene encodes CDR1 MNHEY and CDR2 SMNVEV (reference sequence). The DNA for the CDR3 is TGTGCCAACAGTGGGACGGCGGTCGGGACCCAGTACTTC. Protein product: CANSGTAVGTQYF.

This clone was picked up one time. The chain joins TRBV11-1 to TRBJ2-1; 14 bases match TRBD2. Per germline, CDR1 SGHAT and CDR2 FQDESV (reference sequence). The junction had 5 bases not matched to a gene; V was cut back by 5 bases and J by 8 bases. The CDR3 sequence is 15 residues long. The CDR3 bases are TGTGCCAGCAGCCCTGGGACTAGCGGGAGTGATGAGCAGTTCTTC. Translating it yields CASSPGTSGSDEQFF.